These 17 T cell receptor beta chains were all obtained from the same sample, sequenced in a study of blood T cell repertoires in COVID-19. The protocol was immunoSEQ multiplex PCR, while the TCRdb copy is restricted to in-frame clones and leaves out a portion. The sample lists about 170,000 clones, about four fifths occurring once. Material: peripheral blood. These TCRs come from a man between 18 and 35 years old with active or convalescent COVID-19.

The chain recombines TRBV2 with TRBJ2-7, with TRBD2 identical over 14 bases. Germline V gene sequence: CDR1 SNHLY, CDR2 FYNNEI. The junction had 9 bases not matched to a gene; V was cut back by 2 bases and J by 12 bases. The CDR3 is 15 amino acids. For the CDR3, the DNA is TGTGCCAGCAGTGAAAGACCGGGACTAGCGGGAGCGTTGTACTTC. This sequence encodes CASSERPGLAGALYF. Combining the CDR3 with reference TRBV2 and TRBJ2-7 gives the whole variable domain EPEVTQTPSHQVTQMGQEVILRCVPISNHLYFYWYRQILGQKVEFLVSFYNNEISEKSEIFDDQFSVERPDGSNFTLKIRSTKLEDSAMYFCASSERPGLAGALYFGPGTRLTVT.

The V gene is TRBV5-1, the J gene TRBJ2-1; 7 bases map to TRBD2. CDR1 and CDR2 (germline): SGHRS, YFSETQ. This CDR3 is built from 17 residues. V trimming: 4 bases; J trimming: 1 base; junction bases outside the gene matches: 11. This CDR3 is CASSLEMVAGSYNEQFF. In DNA form, the CDR3 reads TGCGCCAGCAGCCTCGAGATGGTAGCGGGTTCCTACAATGAGCAGTTCTTC.

The rearrangement uses TRBV2 and TRBJ1-5; D gene unclear. The germline gives CDR1 SNHLY, CDR2 FYNNEI. V gave up 7 bases and J gave up 3 bases, with 10 bases separating them. The CDR3 covers 13 residues. The CDR3 loop reads CASTRTHNQPQHF. In DNA form, the CDR3 reads TGTGCCAGCACCCGAACACACAATCAGCCCCAGCATTTT.

The chain has TRBV7-9 and TRBJ2-3; 8 nucleotides line up with TRBD2. V gave up 2 bases and J gave up 0 bases; unmatched junction bases: 1. Germline lookup yields CDR1 SEHNR and CDR2 FQNEAQ (reference sequence). The length of the CDR3 is 15 residues. CDR3 loop: CASSLTSGSTDTQYF. The CDR3 DNA reads as TGTGCCAGCAGCTTAACTAGCGGAAGCACAGATACGCAGTATTTT.

The chain has TRBV11-3 and TRBJ2-5; 7 nucleotides line up with TRBD2. Germline V gene sequence: CDR1 SGHNT, CDR2 YENEEA. The length of the CDR3 is 16 residues. With 5 bases clipped from V and 1 base from J, the junction kept 10 bases outside the gene matches. CDR3 DNA: TGTGCCAGCAGCCCCGGGGGGAGAAGAGTCCAAGAGACCCAGTACTTC. This translates into CASSPGGRRVQETQYF.

J is TRBJ1-4 and V is TRBV14, with a possible D match to TRBD1 (6 bases). The CDR3 is 16 residues long. Per the germline V gene, CDR1 is SGHDN and CDR2 is FVKESK. Between the trimmed V and J ends, which lost 1 base and 8 bases, there was a span of 17 bases. The CDR3, as DNA: TGTGCCAGCAGCCAAGGCCGACCAGGGGAACGGGAAAAACTGTTTTTT. It translates to CASSQGRPGEREKLFF.

This rearrangement joins TRBV19 to TRBJ2-3; D ambiguous. CDR1 and CDR2 from the germline V gene are LNHDA and SQIVND (reference sequence). CDR3 length: 13 amino acids. V gave up 0 bases and J gave up 4 bases, with 5 bases separating them. CDR3 sequence reads: CASSIDVPDTQYF. The CDR3 nucleotides are TGTGCCAGTAGTATAGACGTTCCAGATACGCAGTATTTT.

The chain employs TRBV2 and TRBJ1-1; D may be TRBD1 (6 bases). CDR3 length: 14 residues. V lost 6 bases and J lost 0, with 11 bases in between. Germline V CDR1 and CDR2: SNHLY, FYNNEI. The CDR3 DNA sequence: TGTGCCAGCAGCCAGACAGGTTTGAACACTGAAGCTTTCTTT. Protein product: CASSQTGLNTEAFF.

The V gene is TRBV4-1, the J gene TRBJ1-3; the D gene is possibly TRBD1 (5 bases). Germline V gene sequence: CDR1 MGHRA, CDR2 YSYEKL. V lost 4 bases and J lost 0, with 13 bases in between. This CDR3 has 16 amino acids. This CDR3 is CASSLFDSRSGNTIYF. DNA for the CDR3: TGCGCCAGCAGCCTCTTCGACAGCCGCTCTGGAAACACCATATATTTT.

The rearrangement uses TRBV11-2 and TRBJ2-5; perhaps TRBD1 as D (6 bases). Germline CDR1 SGHAT, CDR2 FQNNGV. V shed 1 base and J shed 1 base, with 10 bases lying between them. The CDR3 runs 15 residues. The CDR3 protein is CASSLGQGLQETQYF. For the CDR3, the DNA is TGTGCCAGCAGCTTAGGTCAGGGGCTCCAAGAGACCCAGTACTTC.

For the CDR3, the DNA is TGTGCCACCAGGTCGGGGACTAGCGGTTACAATGAGCAGTTCTTC. Amino acid sequence: CATRSGTSGYNEQFF. This rearrangement joins TRBV24-1 to TRBJ2-1; 11 nucleotides line up with TRBD2. The CDR3 has 15 amino acids. J was trimmed by 4 bases and V by 7 bases; bases with no gene match: 5. Germline CDR1 and CDR2: KGHDR and SFDVKD.

The chain uses TRBV19 and TRBJ2-1; TRBD1 aligns across 7 bases. The CDR3 sequence is 16 residues long. J was trimmed by 6 bases and V by 3 bases; bases with no gene match: 11. CDR1 is LNHDA, CDR2 SQIVND, per germline (reference sequence). The CDR3 DNA reads as TGTGCCAGTAGTATTACGAAGGGGGCTTTTTTCAATGAGCAGTTCTTC. It encodes CASSITKGAFFNEQFF.

The chain recombines TRBV5-1 with TRBJ2-2; a possible D gene is TRBD2 (6 bases). Germline CDR1 SGHRS, CDR2 YFSETQ. CDR3 length: 16 residues. V dropped 4 bases and J dropped 4 bases, with 17 bases sitting between them. This CDR3 is CASSPGLGGGTGELFF. The CDR3 DNA reads as TGCGCCAGCAGCCCCGGCCTCGGGGGAGGCACCGGGGAGCTGTTTTTT.

J is TRBJ1-2 and V is TRBV6-1; unclear D gene. CDR3 length: 13 amino acids. CDR1 is MNHNS, CDR2 SASEGT, per germline. The V and J ends lost 2 bases and 1 base respectively, with 5 bases between them. DNA for the CDR3: TGTGCCAGCAGTGAAAGGAGTAACTATGGCTACACCTTC. It codes for CASSERSNYGYTF.

The chain combines TRBV19 with TRBJ1-4, with D perhaps matching TRBD1 (5 bases). Germline V gene sequence: CDR1 LNHDA, CDR2 SQIVND (reference sequence). The CDR3 is 14 amino acids. The V and J ends lost 3 bases and 7 bases respectively, with 12 bases between them. DNA of the CDR3: TGTGCCAGTAGTATTCAAACAGGATCTGAAAAACTGTTTTTT. The encoded protein is CASSIQTGSEKLFF.

The chain couples TRBV4-1 to TRBJ2-5; D perhaps matches TRBD1 (6 bases). This CDR3 is built from 16 residues. Trimming removed 1 base at V and 5 bases at J, with 17 bases between. CDR1 and CDR2 from the germline V gene are MGHRA and YSYEKL. The CDR3 DNA follows: TGCGCCAGCAGCCAAGTTGGTCAGGGGTTAGGGGAGACCCAGTACTTC. Amino acid sequence: CASSQVGQGLGETQYF.

The genes are TRBV19 and TRBJ1-2; 7 positions match TRBD1. J gave up 1 base and V 5 bases, and 1 base lay outside the gene matches. This CDR3 has 13 amino acids. The V gene's germline CDR1 is LNHDA and CDR2 SQIVND (reference sequence). CDR3 amino acids: CASSAGGNYGYTF. CDR3 nucleotide sequence: TGTGCCAGTAGTGCAGGGGGTAACTATGGCTACACCTTC.